What follows is one T cell receptor (beta chain) and its context. The source of the sample is a study of T cells after yellow fever vaccination. TCRdb re-called the 5' RACE reads through MiXCR, storing one row per CDR3 protein. The data hold about 330,000 distinct CDR3 sequences, with around 6.8% observed a single time. This CDR3 is built from 13 residues. Trimming removed 5 bases from V and 12 bases from J, with 18 bases in between. The material was PBMCs, obtained 35 to 50 days after the first yellow fever vaccination. The gene calls are TRBV12-3 or TRBV12-4 and TRBJ2-3; D ambiguous. The clonotype was recovered from a man between 18 and 35 years old who received the YFV17D yellow fever vaccine. The CDR3 reads CASSPWTSTFQYF. DNA for the CDR3: TGTGCCAGCAGTCCCTGGACCTCGACATTCCAGTATTTT.